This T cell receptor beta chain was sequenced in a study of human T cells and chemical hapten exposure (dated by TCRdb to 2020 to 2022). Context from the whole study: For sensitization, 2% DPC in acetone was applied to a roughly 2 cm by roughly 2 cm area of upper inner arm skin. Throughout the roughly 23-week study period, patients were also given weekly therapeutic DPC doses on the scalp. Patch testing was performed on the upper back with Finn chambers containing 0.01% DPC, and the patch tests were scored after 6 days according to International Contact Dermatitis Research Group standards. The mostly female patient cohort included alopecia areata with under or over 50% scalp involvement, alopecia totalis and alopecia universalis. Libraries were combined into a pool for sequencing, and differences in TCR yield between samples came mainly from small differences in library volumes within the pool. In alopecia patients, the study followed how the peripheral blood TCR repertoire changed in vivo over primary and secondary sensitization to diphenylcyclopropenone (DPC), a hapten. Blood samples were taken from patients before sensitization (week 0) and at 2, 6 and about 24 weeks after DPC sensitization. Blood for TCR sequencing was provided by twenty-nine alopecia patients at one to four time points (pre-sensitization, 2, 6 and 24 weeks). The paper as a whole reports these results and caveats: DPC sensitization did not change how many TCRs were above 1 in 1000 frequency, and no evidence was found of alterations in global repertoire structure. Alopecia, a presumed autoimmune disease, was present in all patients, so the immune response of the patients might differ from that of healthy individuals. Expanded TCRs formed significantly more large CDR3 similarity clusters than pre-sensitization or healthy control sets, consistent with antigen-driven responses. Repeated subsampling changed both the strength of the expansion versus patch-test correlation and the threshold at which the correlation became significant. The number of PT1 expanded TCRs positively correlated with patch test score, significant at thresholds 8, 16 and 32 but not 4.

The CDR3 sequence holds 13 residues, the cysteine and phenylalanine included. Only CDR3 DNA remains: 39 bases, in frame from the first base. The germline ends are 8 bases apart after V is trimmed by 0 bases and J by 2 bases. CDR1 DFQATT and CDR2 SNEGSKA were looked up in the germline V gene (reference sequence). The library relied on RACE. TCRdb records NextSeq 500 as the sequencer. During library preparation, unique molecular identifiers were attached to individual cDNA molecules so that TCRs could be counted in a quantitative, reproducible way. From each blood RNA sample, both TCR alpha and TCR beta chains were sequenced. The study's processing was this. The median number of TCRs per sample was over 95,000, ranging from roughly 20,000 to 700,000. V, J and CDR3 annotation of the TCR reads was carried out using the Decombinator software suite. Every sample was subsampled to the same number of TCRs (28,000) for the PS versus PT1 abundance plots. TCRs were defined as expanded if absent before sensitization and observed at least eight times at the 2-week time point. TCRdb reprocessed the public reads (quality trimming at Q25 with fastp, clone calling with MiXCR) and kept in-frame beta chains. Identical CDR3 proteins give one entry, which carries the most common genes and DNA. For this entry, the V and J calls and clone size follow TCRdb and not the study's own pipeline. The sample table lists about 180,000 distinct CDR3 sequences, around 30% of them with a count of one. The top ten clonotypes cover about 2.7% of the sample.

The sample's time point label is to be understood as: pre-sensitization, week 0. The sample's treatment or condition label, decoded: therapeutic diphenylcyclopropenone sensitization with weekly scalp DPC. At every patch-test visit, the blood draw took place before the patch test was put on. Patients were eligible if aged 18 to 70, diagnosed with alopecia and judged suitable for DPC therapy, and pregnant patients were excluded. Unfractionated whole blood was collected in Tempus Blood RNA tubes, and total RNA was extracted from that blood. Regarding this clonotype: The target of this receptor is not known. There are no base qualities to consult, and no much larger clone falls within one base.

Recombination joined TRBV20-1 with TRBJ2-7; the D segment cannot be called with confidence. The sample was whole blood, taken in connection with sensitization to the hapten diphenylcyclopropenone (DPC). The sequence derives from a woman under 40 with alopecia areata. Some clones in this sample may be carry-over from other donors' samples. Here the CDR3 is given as CSARETPTYEQYF. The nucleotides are TGCAGTGCTAGAGAAACCCCTACCTACGAGCAGTACTTC.